This entry lists 8 T cell receptor beta chains sequenced from one sample in a study of CD8 T cells in ankylosing spondylitis. Their recognized antigens are unknown. Regarding the study as a whole: Made up of fewer than ten highly homologous variants, a TCR beta motif appeared characteristic of ankylosing spondylitis blood.

A single record per CDR3 protein comes from TCRdb applying MiXCR to the 5' RACE reads. The profile shows roughly 670,000 distinct CDR3 sequences, around 19% of them singletons. Sequencing was carried out using blood, either unsorted or a sorted T cell fraction (not recorded which). These receptors were obtained from a male donor with ankylosing spondylitis.

This clonotype was seen many times. The chain employs TRBV10-3 and TRBJ2-5; 9 positions agree with TRBD2. CDR1 is ENHRY, CDR2 SYGVKD, per germline. The CDR3 is made up of 13 amino acids. Trimming at V came to 3 bases and at J to 4 bases, leaving 0 bases not matched to a gene. CDR3 sequence (DNA): TGTGCCATCAGTGAAGCGGGAGGAGAGACCCAGTACTTC. Translation: CAISEAGGETQYF.

The rearrangement uses TRBV3-1 and TRBJ1-2; D is uncertain. V was pared by 0 bases and J by 11 bases, with 16 bases between. Germline V lookup: CDR1 LGHDT, CDR2 YNNKEL (reference sequence). The CDR3 contains 14 residues. The CDR3 here is CASSQEGVDPGYTF. The DNA of the CDR3 is TGTGCCAGCAGCCAAGAAGGAGTCGATCCGGGGTACACCTTC. The full variable domain, completed using reference TRBV3-1 and TRBJ1-2, is DTAVSQTPKYLVTQMGNDKSIKCEQNLGHDTMYWYKQDSKKFLKIMFSYNNKELIINETVPNRFSPKSPDKAHLNLHINSLELGDSAVYFCASSQEGVDPGYTFGSGTRLTVV.

V and J are TRBV7-6 and TRBJ2-2; TRBD2 might be the D (5 bases). Per germline, CDR1 SGHVS and CDR2 FNYEAQ. V lost 5 bases and J 4 bases, leaving 23 bases between the germline ends. This CDR3 has 18 residues. The CDR3 DNA sequence: TGTGCCAGCAGCGGAGGACCATACCACCCGGAAGGCACCGGGGAGCTGTTTTTT. Its translation is CASSGGPYHPEGTGELFF.

The J gene is TRBJ1-6, the V gene TRBV20-1; possibly TRBD1 for D (6 bases). V lost 0 bases and J 2 bases, leaving 11 bases between the germline ends. The CDR3 loop spans 16 amino acids. Germline V gene sequence: CDR1 DFQATT, CDR2 SNEGSKA (reference sequence). DNA of the CDR3: TGCAGTGCTAGAGACGGCAGGGGCCCCTATAATTCACCCCTCCACTTT. Its protein product is CSARDGRGPYNSPLHF.

The sample holds a few counts of this clonotype. The chain employs TRBV15 and TRBJ2-7; D unclear. CDR3 length: 14 residues. Germline V gene lookup returns CDR1 LNHNV and CDR2 YYDKDF (reference sequence). Between the trimmed V and J ends, which lost 3 bases and 4 bases, there was a span of 13 bases. The CDR3 spells CATSSASLLYEQYF. In DNA form, the CDR3 reads TGTGCCACCAGCAGCGCCTCTCTTTTATACGAGCAGTACTTC.

In DNA form, the CDR3 reads TGTGCCAGCAGCCCTACCGGGACAGGGGGTTCGGGTCATGGCTACACCTTC. Its translation: CASSPTGTGGSGHGYTF. The chain couples TRBV7-9 to TRBJ1-2; 11 nucleotides match TRBD1. CDR1 SEHNR and CDR2 FQNEAQ come from the germline V gene (reference sequence). The CDR3 is 17 residues long. Unmatched junction bases numbered 14, after V lost 5 bases and J lost 6 bases.

The chain carries TRBV15 and TRBJ1-5, with D unresolved. Trimming took off 0 bases at V and 4 bases at J, with 10 bases between the two ends. The CDR3 runs to 15 residues. Looked up from germline, CDR1 is LNHNV and CDR2 is YYDKDF (reference sequence). The CDR3 DNA reads as TGTGCCACCAGCAGAGATGGGAGAGCGAATCAGCCCCAGCATTTT. It specifies CATSRDGRANQPQHF.

The rearrangement links TRBV15 to TRBJ1-6; unclear D gene. Deletions cut 4 bases from V and 7 bases from J, with 11 bases between. CDR1 is LNHNV and CDR2 is YYDKDF in the germline V gene (reference sequence). The length of the CDR3 is 14 residues. CDR3 sequence: CATSTSGTNSPLHF. The CDR3 DNA follows: TGTGCCACCAGCACCAGCGGAACGAATTCACCCCTCCACTTT.